Below, 11 T cell receptor beta chains from the same sample are listed, as sequenced in a study of preoperative IRX-2 immunotherapy in early breast cancer. Treatment of the sample: preoperative locoregional IRX-2 cytokine immunotherapy. The data were produced by immunoSEQ multiplex PCR, yet TCRdb's version contains in-frame clones alone and is incomplete. The sample shows under 50,000 clones, 80% to 90% of them seen only once. Specimen: lymph node tissue, collected after IRX-2 immunotherapy. These receptors came from a human donor with breast cancer.

In this sample, this clone turned up a few times. The J gene is TRBJ2-1, the V gene TRBV19; the match to TRBD2 covers 9 bases. The junction had 9 bases not matched to a gene; V was cut back by 6 bases and J by 6 bases. Per the germline V gene, CDR1 is LNHDA and CDR2 is SQIVND (reference sequence). This CDR3 contains 15 residues. The CDR3: CASSSGGIVFNEQFF. The CDR3, as DNA: TGTGCCAGTAGCAGCGGGGGGATTGTATTCAATGAGCAGTTCTTC.

The CDR3 DNA reads as TGCGCCAGCACGCTACTAGCGGGTGGAGGCACCGGGGAGCTGTTTTTT. It encodes CASTLLAGGGTGELFF. The chain combines TRBV5-1 with TRBJ2-2; TRBD2 aligns across 9 bases. Germline V gene data show CDR1 as SGHRS and CDR2 as YFSETQ. The CDR3 spans 16 residues. V lost 6 bases and J lost 4; bases outside the gene matches: 10.

CDR3 sequence (DNA): TGTGCCAGCAGCTTGATAGGACCGTTAATGAACACTGAAGCTTTCTTT. Amino acid sequence: CASSLIGPLMNTEAFF. J is TRBJ1-1 and V is TRBV11-3; D gene uncertain. V was shortened by 3 bases and J by 0 bases, with 14 bases between the two germline ends. CDR1 is SGHNT and CDR2 is YENEEA in the germline V gene. CDR3 length: 16 amino acids.

The rearrangement joins TRBV5-1 to TRBJ2-3; 11 positions agree with TRBD2. The CDR3 spans 16 residues. Germline V gives CDR1 SGHRS, CDR2 YFSETQ. J was trimmed by 5 bases and V by 4 bases; bases with no gene match: 9. The CDR3 loop reads CASSAPLAGGRDTQYF. The CDR3 nucleotides are TGCGCCAGCAGCGCACCGCTAGCGGGGGGCCGAGATACGCAGTATTTT.

CDR3 nucleotides: TGTGCCAGCAGCTACGAGACGGGGGCAGCTAACTATGGCTACACCTTC. Protein: CASSYETGAANYGYTF. This sequence joins TRBV7-4 and TRBJ1-2; D is possibly TRBD1 (6 bases). V was trimmed by 4 bases and J by 0 bases, leaving 15 bases between them. Germline V lookup: CDR1 SGHVT, CDR2 SQSDAQ. This CDR3 contains 16 residues.

The chain combines TRBV19 with TRBJ2-1; D may be TRBD2 (6 bases). Germline assignment: CDR1 LNHDA and CDR2 SQIVND (reference sequence). The V end was cut by 9 bases, the J end by 7 bases, with 25 bases between. This CDR3 is built from 16 residues. The CDR3 loop is CASATSHGTSLNEQFF. The CDR3 nucleotides are TGTGCCAGCGCCACTTCCCACGGGACTTCGCTAAATGAGCAGTTCTTC.

This sequence joins TRBV18 and TRBJ2-3; D gene ambiguous. V was trimmed by 3 bases and J by 0 bases, leaving 4 bases between them. Germline V gene sequence: CDR1 KGHSH, CDR2 LQKENI. There are 13 residues in the CDR3. The CDR3 here is CASSPGSTDTQYF. The CDR3 nucleotides read TGTGCCAGCTCACCGGGAAGCACAGATACGCAGTATTTT.

The chain combines TRBV29-1 with TRBJ2-1; D remains unclear. The V gene's germline CDR1 is SQVTM and CDR2 ANQGSEA. V shed 3 bases and J shed 6 bases, with 12 bases lying between them. This CDR3 region has 13 residues. CDR3 residues: CSVEVPAPNEQFF. For the CDR3, the DNA is TGCAGCGTTGAGGTACCCGCCCCCAATGAGCAGTTCTTC.

V usage is TRBV6-8 and J usage is TRBJ1-2; 8 bases are a match to TRBD1. The CDR3 covers 15 residues. The junction had 9 bases not matched to a gene; V was cut back by 5 bases and J by 4 bases. Germline CDR1 reads MNHGY; CDR2 reads SAAAGT. CDR3 nucleotides: TGTGCCAGCAGTGCGGACAGGGAGCGGGGCTATGGCTACACCTTC. Translating gives CASSADRERGYGYTF.

The chain joins TRBV18 to TRBJ2-7, with 7 bases lining up with TRBD2. CDR3 length: 13 residues. The germline gives CDR1 KGHSH, CDR2 LQKENI. The V gene end was trimmed by 6 bases and the J gene end by 4 bases; junction bases not matched to a gene: 6. CDR3: CASSAPGGYEQYF. The CDR3 DNA is TGTGCCAGCTCCGCCCCCGGGGGGTACGAGCAGTACTTC.

This chain links TRBV5-1 with TRBJ1-1; 7 bases map to TRBD1. V shed 4 bases, J shed 1 base, and the junction held 10 bases outside the gene matches. The length of the CDR3 is 16 residues. Germline V CDR1 and CDR2: SGHRS, YFSETQ. Here the CDR3 reads CASSIGAGTANTEAFF. Written as DNA, the CDR3 is TGCGCCAGCAGCATAGGAGCCGGGACAGCGAACACTGAAGCTTTCTTT.